Listed here are 12 T cell receptor beta chains from one sample, sequenced in a study of blood T cells in healthy people across ages. Through a sample-barcoded 5' primer and a J-beta primer mix, a second PCR was run for about 7 to 12 cycles. TCRdb re-called the 5' RACE reads with MiXCR, one entry per CDR3 protein. The table lists approximately 1.5 million distinct CDR3 sequences, almost 35% of them singletons. The sequenced material came from blood. These TCRs come from a woman in her twenties or thirties in good health.

This rearrangement joins TRBV11-2 to TRBJ2-5, with 9 positions matching TRBD2. The DNA matches TRBJ2-7 better at its end, which makes the J call doubtful. The CDR3 runs 17 residues. Germline V gene data show CDR1 as SGHAT and CDR2 as FQNNGV. The CDR3 sequence is CASSHRVGREGFHEQYF. The CDR3 bases are TGTGCCAGCAGCCACAGAGTGGGGCGGGAGGGTTTCCACGAGCAGTACTTC.

This clonotype was found a few times. This rearrangement joins TRBV9 to TRBJ2-7, with D perhaps matching TRBD1 (6 bases). The CDR3 length is 16 residues. V was cut by 3 bases and J by 3 bases, with 19 bases left in between. The V gene's germline CDR1 is SGDLS and CDR2 YYNGEE. The DNA for the CDR3 is TGTGCCAGCAGCGGGAACGAGGACAGTGGATTCTACGAGCAGTACTTC. This codes for CASSGNEDSGFYEQYF.

This clonotype has just one count. The V gene is TRBV28, the J gene TRBJ2-3; D is unclear. The CDR3 contains 17 residues. V lost 6 bases and J lost 1, with 20 bases in between. The germline V gene has CDR1 MDHEN and CDR2 SYDVKM. In nucleotides, the CDR3 is TGTGCCAGCAGACCTGCTATTAGGACCCGCCGCACAGATACGCAGTATTTT. This translates into CASRPAIRTRRTDTQYF.

The chain is built from TRBV5-1 and TRBJ2-7; D unclear. The CDR3 sequence is 15 residues long. Trimming removed 4 bases at V and 2 bases at J, with 16 bases between. Germline values: CDR1 SGHRS, CDR2 YFSETQ. CDR3 protein: CASSPGGPPAYEQYF. The CDR3 DNA reads as TGCGCCAGCAGCCCTGGTGGACCTCCAGCCTACGAGCAGTACTTC. The whole variable domain, filled in from reference TRBV5-1 and TRBJ2-7, reads KAGVTQTPRYLIKTRGQQVTLSCSPISGHRSVSWYQQTPGQGLQFLFEYFSETQRNKGNFPGRFSGRQFSNSRSEMNVSTLELGDSALYLCASSPGGPPAYEQYFGPGTRLTVT.

The chain combines TRBV5-4 with TRBJ2-1; 8 bases are shared with TRBD1. Germline trimming cut 0 bases from V and 8 bases from J; bases unmatched to any gene: 19. CDR3 length: 19 residues. The germline gives CDR1 SGHNT, CDR2 YYREEE (reference sequence). The CDR3 loop reads CASSLVVVWGTGGKDEQFF. DNA for the CDR3: TGTGCCAGCAGCTTGGTGGTGGTTTGGGGGACAGGTGGCAAGGATGAGCAGTTCTTC. The whole variable domain, remainder taken from reference TRBV5-4 and TRBJ2-1, is ETGVTQSPTHLIKTRGQQVTLRCSSQSGHNTVSWYQQALGQGPQFIFQYYREEENGRGNFPPRFSGLQFPNYSSELNVNALELDDSALYLCASSLVVVWGTGGKDEQFFGPGTRLTVL.

This clonotype was counted between two and nine times. The chain has TRBV6-2 or TRBV6-3 and TRBJ2-5, with TRBD2 matching 7 bases. CDR3 size: 15 residues. Per the germline V gene, CDR1 is MNHEY and CDR2 is SVGEGT. V trimming: 0 bases; J trimming: 2 bases; junction bases outside the gene matches: 3. This chain's CDR3 is CASSYSAGRQETQYF. CDR3 DNA: TGTGCCAGCAGTTACTCAGCGGGACGGCAAGAGACCCAGTACTTC.

The J gene is TRBJ2-7, the V gene TRBV2; D may be TRBD2 (6 bases). CDR1 is SNHLY and CDR2 is FYNNEI in the germline V gene. The CDR3 loop spans 13 amino acids. V gave up 9 bases and J gave up 1 base, with 13 bases separating them. The CDR3 DNA is TGTGCCAGGGGCGGGACCTTTTCCTACGAGCAGTACTTC. It yields the protein CARGGTFSYEQYF.

This clonotype was observed a few times. The chain uses TRBV20-1 and TRBJ2-5; perhaps TRBD2 as D (5 bases). The CDR3 length is 13 residues. Germline V gene data show CDR1 as DFQATT and CDR2 as SNEGSKA (reference sequence). The germline V and J ends were trimmed by 0 bases and 6 bases, with 11 bases remaining between them. The CDR3 DNA follows: TGCAGTGCTAGAGAAACGGGGAGCCAGACCCAGTACTTC. Translation gives CSARETGSQTQYF.

The chain uses TRBV6-6 and TRBJ1-3, with TRBD1 as a possible D gene (5 bases). V was clipped by 4 bases and J by 0 bases, with 7 bases between them. Germline values: CDR1 MNHNY, CDR2 SVGAGI (reference sequence). This CDR3 has 14 amino acids. CDR3: CASSSTVSGNTIYF. CDR3 DNA sequence: TGTGCCAGCAGTTCGACAGTCTCTGGAAACACCATATATTTT.

The table lists this clonotype with a few counts. The chain couples TRBV7-9 to TRBJ1-5, with 7 bases matching TRBD1. In germline, CDR1 is SEHNR, CDR2 FQNEAQ (reference sequence). Trimming removed 2 bases from V and 4 bases from J; junction bases left unmatched: 14. The length of the CDR3 is 18 residues. The CDR3 loop is CASSLNTFKGTENQPQHF. The CDR3, as DNA: TGTGCCAGCAGCTTAAATACTTTTAAGGGGACAGAGAATCAGCCCCAGCATTTT.

This clonotype appeared a few times. V gene TRBV12-3 or TRBV12-4 combines with J gene TRBJ1-2; D unclear. The CDR3 has 12 amino acids. CDR3 region: CATGQTNYGYTF. In DNA, the CDR3 is TGTGCAACCGGGCAGACAAACTATGGCTACACCTTC.

The chain joins TRBV10-3 to TRBJ2-1; D is uncertain. V gave up 10 bases and J gave up 0 bases, with 13 bases separating them. Germline CDR1 is ENHRY and CDR2 is SYGVKD. The CDR3 is 14 amino acids. The CDR3 reads CATRPNSSYNEQFF. The DNA for the CDR3 is TGTGCCACTCGGCCGAACAGCTCCTACAATGAGCAGTTCTTC.